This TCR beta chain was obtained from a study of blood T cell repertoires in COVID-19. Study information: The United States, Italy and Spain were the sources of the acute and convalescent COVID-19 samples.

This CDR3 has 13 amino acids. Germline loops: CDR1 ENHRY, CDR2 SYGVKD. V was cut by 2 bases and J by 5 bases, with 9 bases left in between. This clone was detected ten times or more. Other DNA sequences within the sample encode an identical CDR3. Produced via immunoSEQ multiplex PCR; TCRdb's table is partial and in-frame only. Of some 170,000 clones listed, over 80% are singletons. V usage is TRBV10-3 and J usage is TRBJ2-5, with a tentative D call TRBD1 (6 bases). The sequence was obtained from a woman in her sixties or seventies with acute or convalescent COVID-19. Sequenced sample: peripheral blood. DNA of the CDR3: TGTGCCATCAGTGAGACAGGGTGGGAGACCCAGTACTTC. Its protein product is CAISETGWETQYF.